This TCR beta chain stems from a study of blood T cell repertoires in COVID-19. Across the study: Specimens from acute and convalescent COVID-19 originated in the United States, Italy and Spain.

The data were produced by immunoSEQ multiplex PCR, yet TCRdb's version contains in-frame clones alone and is incomplete. The data contain approximately 120,000 clones, about 79% of them singletons. Germline-derived CDR1 and CDR2 are GTSNPN and SVGIG (reference sequence). V shed 8 bases and J shed 4 bases, with 23 bases lying between them. The CDR3 is 15 amino acids. This receptor was obtained from a man aged 40-49 years with active or convalescent COVID-19. The source material was peripheral blood. This chain uses TRBV30 with TRBJ1-2; D is perhaps TRBD1 (5 bases). The DNA of the CDR3 is TGTGCCCTAAGGACATCACGGGAGAAAATCTATGGCTACACCTTC. It codes for CALRTSREKIYGYTF.